The entry that follows covers one T cell receptor (beta chain) sequence. The antigen is unknown. This sample was included in a study of response to subunit inactivated influenza vaccine. Overall study results and limits: New T cells are recruited in small numbers by each seasonal influenza vaccination, according to the authors' suggestion.

Deletions cut 2 bases from V and 7 bases from J, with 15 bases between. The CDR3 is 14 residues long. TCRdb recomputed calls from the RT-PCR reads with MiXCR, one row per CDR3 protein. The sample has 500,000 or so distinct CDR3 sequences, about a tenth seen once. The sequences come from PBMCs from blood, collected 40 to 50 days after vaccination. The receptor comes from a man aged 45-60 years who received an inactivated influenza vaccine. The chain couples TRBV12-3 or TRBV12-4 to TRBJ2-7; weak D call: TRBD1 (5 bases). This chain's CDR3 is CASSLSDRPREQYF. CDR3 coding DNA: TGTGCCAGCAGTTTAAGCGACAGACCTCGGGAGCAGTACTTC.